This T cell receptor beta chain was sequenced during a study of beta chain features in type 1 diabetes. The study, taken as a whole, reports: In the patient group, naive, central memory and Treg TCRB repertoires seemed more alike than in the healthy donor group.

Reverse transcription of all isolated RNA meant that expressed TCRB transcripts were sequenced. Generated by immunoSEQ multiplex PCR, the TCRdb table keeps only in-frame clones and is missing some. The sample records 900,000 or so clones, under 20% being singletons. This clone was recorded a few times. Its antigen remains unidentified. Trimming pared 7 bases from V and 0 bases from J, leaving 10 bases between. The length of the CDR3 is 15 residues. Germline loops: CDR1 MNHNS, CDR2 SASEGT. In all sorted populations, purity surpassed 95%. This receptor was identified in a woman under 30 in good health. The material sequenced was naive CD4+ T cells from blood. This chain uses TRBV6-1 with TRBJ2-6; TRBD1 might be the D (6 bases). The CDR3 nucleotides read TGTGCCAGCATTGGGGGCCGCTCTGGGGCCAACGTCCTGACTTTC. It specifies CASIGGRSGANVLTF.